This T cell receptor beta chain originates from a study of control samples from healthy donors and cancer patients. CDR1 is MDHEN, CDR2 SYDVKM, per germline. CDR3 length: 16 residues. Between the trimmed V and J ends, which lost 5 bases and 8 bases, there was a span of 21 bases. Clones were read by immunoSEQ multiplex PCR, and TCRdb kept only the in-frame ones, dropping some. The table lists about 210,000 clones. Sequencing was done on a sample of blood. The rearrangement uses TRBV28 and TRBJ1-4; a possible D gene is TRBD1 (5 bases). The receptor was derived from a woman in her twenties or thirties in good health. CDR3 amino acids: CASSTPTGRGEEKLFF. The CDR3, as DNA: TGTGCCAGCAGTACCCCCACGGGGAGAGGGGAGGAAAAACTGTTTTTT.